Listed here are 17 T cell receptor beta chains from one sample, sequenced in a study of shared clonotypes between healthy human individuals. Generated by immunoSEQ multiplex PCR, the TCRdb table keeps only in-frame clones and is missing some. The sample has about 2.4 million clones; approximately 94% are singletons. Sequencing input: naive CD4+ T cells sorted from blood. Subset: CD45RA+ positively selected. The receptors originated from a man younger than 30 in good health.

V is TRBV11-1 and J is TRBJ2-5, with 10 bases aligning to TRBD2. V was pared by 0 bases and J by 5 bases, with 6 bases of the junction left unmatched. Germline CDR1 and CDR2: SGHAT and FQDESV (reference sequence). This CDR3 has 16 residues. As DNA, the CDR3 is TGTGCCAGCAGCTTAGCGTATAGCGGGGGGAAGGAGACCCAGTACTTC. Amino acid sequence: CASSLAYSGGKETQYF.

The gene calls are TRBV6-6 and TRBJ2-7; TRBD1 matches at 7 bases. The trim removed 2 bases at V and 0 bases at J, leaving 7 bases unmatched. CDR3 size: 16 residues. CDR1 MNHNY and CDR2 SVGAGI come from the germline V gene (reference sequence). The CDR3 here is CASSYLGGRGSYEQYF. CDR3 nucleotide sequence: TGTGCCAGCAGTTACCTAGGGGGCCGGGGCTCCTACGAGCAGTACTTC.

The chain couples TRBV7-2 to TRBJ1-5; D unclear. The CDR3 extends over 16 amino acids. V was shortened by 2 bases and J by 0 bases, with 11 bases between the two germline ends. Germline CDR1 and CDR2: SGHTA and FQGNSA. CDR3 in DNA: TGTGCCAGCAGCTTAATGGAGGGCTATAGCAATCAGCCCCAGCATTTT. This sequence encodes CASSLMEGYSNQPQHF.

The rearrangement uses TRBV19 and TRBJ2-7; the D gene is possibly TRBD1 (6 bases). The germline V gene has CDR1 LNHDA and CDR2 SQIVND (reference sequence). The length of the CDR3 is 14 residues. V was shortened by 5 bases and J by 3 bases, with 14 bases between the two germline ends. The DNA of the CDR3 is TGTGCCAGTAGTTATCCGGGACAAATCTACGAGCAGTACTTC. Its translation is CASSYPGQIYEQYF.

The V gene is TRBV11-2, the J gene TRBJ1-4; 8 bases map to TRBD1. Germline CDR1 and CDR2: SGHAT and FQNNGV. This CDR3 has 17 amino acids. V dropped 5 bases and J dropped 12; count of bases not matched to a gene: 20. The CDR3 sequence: CASSPSPTGGGSFQLFF. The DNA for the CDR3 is TGTGCCAGCAGCCCCAGCCCAACAGGGGGAGGTTCGTTCCAACTGTTTTTT.

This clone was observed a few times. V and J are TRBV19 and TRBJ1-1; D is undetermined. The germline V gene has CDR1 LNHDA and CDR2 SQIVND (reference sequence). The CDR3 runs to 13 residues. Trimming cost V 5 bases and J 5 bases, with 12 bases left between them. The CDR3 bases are TGTGCCAGTAGTCGGAGGAGGGTAACTGAAGCTTTCTTT. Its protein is CASSRRRVTEAFF.

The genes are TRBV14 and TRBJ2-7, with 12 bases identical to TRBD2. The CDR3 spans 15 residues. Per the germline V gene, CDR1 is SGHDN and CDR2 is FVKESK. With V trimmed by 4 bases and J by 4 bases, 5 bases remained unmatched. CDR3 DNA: TGTGCCAGCAGCCTAAGGACTAGCGGGGCGTACGAGCAGTACTTC. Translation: CASSLRTSGAYEQYF.

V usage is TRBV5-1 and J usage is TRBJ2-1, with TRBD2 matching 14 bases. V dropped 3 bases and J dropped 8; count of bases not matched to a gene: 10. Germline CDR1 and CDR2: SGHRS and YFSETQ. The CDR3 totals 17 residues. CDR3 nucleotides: TGCGCCAGCAGCTGGACCGGGACTAGCGGGGGCTCGGATGAGCAGTTCTTC. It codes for CASSWTGTSGGSDEQFF.

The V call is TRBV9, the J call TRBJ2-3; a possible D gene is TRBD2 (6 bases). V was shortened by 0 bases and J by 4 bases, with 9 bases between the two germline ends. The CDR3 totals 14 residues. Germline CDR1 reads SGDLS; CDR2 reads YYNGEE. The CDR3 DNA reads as TGTGCCAGCAGCGTAGTTTGGGGGGCAGATACGCAGTATTTT. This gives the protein CASSVVWGADTQYF.

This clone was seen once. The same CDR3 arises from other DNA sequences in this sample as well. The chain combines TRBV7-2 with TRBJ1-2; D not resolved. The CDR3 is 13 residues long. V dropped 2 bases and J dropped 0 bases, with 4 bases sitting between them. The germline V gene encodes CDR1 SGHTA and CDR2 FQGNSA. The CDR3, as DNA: TGTGCCAGCAGCTTAACGGCTAACTATGGCTACACCTTC. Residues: CASSLTANYGYTF.

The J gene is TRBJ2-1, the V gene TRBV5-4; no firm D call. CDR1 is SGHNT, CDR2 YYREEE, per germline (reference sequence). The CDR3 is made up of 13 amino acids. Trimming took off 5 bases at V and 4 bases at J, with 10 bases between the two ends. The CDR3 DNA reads TGTGCCAGCAGGGTCGGCCTATACAATGAGCAGTTCTTC. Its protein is CASRVGLYNEQFF.

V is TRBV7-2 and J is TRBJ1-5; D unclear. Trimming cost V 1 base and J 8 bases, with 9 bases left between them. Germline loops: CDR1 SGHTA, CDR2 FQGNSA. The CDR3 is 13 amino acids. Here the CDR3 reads CASSLDMAKPQHF. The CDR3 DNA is TGTGCCAGCAGCTTAGACATGGCAAAGCCCCAGCATTTT.

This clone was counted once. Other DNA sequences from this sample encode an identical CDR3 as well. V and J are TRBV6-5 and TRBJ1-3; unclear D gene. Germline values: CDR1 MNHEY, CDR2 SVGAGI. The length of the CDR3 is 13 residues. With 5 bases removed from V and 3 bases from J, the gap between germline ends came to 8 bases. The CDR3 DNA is TGTGCCAGCAGTCCCGGCGGTGGAAACACCATATATTTT. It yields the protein CASSPGGGNTIYF.

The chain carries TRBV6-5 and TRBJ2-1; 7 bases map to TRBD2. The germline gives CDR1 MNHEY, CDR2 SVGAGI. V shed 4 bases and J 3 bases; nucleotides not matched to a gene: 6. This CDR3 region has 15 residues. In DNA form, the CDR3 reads TGTGCCAGCAGTTCGGCTAGCGGAAACTACAATGAGCAGTTCTTC. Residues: CASSSASGNYNEQFF.

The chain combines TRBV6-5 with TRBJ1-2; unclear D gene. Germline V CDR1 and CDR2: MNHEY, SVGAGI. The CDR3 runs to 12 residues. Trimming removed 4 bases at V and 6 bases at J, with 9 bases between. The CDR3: CASSSIRNGYTF. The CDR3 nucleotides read TGTGCCAGCAGTTCGATAAGGAATGGCTACACCTTC.

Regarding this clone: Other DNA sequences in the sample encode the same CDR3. The CDR3 DNA sequence: TGTGCCTGGAGTGGTGGACAGGGACGGTACGAGCAGTACTTC. This codes for CAWSGGQGRYEQYF. The rearrangement uses TRBV30 and TRBJ2-7; 8 nucleotides line up with TRBD1. Germline V lookup: CDR1 GTSNPN, CDR2 SVGIG (reference sequence). The CDR3 sequence is 14 residues long. Trimming removed 1 base from V and 4 bases from J; junction bases left unmatched: 6.

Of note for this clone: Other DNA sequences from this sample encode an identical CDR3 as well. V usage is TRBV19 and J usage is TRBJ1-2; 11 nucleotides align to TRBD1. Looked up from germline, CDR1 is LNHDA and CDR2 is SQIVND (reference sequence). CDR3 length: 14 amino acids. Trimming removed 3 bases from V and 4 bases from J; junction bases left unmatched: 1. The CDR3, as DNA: TGTGCCAGTAGTATCGGGACAGGGGGCTATGGCTACACCTTC. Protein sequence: CASSIGTGGYGYTF.